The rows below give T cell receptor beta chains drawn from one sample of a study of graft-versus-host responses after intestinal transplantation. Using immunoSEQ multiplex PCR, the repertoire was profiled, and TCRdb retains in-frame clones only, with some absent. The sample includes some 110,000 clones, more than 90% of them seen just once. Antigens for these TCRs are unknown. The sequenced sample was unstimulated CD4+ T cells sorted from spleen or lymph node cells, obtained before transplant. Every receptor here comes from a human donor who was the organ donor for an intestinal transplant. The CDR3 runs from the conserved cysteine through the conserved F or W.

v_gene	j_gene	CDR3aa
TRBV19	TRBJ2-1	CASSTRLDNEQFF
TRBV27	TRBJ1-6	CASSRDRDNSPLHF
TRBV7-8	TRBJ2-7	CASSVTGTTDEQYF
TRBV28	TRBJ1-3	CASSSPSQKWGNTIYF
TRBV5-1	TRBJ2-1	CASSQGGVTYNEQFF
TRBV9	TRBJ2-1	CASSSSGAGVLNEQFF
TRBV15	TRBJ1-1	CATSRASGNTEAFF
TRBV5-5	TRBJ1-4	CASSFSQGNEKLFF
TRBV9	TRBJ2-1	CASSVLLGYNEQFF
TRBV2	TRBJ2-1	CASHWEDSYNEQFF
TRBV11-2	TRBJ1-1	CASSLDRVEAFF
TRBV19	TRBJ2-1	CASSRRRDRGPYNEQFF
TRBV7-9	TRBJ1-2	CASSFAGGGYGYTF
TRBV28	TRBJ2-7	CASSEGPLGHEQYF
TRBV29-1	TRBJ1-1	CSGGQLNTEAFF
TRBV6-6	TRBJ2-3	CASSRTGDTQYF
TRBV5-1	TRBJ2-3	CASDLAGGGSDTQYF
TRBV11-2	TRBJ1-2	CASSFGGANYGYTF
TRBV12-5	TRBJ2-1	CASGPRPIGKEFRPPYNEQFF
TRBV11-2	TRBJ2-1	CASSLSGKAYYNEQFF
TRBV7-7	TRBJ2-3	CASSLGLGTDTQYF
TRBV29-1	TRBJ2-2	CSGQATGNGELFF
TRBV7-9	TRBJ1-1	CASSLGQPGGTEAFF
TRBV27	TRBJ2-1	CASSLNLAGNEQFF
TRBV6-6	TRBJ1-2	CASSYSRGLGYTF
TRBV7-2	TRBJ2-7	CASSSTFYEQYF